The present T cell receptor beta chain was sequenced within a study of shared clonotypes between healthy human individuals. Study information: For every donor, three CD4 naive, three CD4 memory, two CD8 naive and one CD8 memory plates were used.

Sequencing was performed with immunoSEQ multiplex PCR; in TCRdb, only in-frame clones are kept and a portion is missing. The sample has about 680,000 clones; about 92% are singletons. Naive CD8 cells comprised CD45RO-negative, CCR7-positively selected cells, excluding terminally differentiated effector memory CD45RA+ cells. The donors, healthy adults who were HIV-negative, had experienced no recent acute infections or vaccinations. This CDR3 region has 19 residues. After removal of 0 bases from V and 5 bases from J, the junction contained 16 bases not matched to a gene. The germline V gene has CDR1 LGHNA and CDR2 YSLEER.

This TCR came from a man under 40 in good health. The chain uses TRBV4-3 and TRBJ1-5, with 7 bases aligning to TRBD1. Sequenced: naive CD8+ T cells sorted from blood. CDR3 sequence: CASSQEVTGYRGFDQPQHF. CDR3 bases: TGCGCCAGCAGCCAAGAGGTGACAGGGTATCGGGGTTTCGATCAGCCCCAGCATTTT.